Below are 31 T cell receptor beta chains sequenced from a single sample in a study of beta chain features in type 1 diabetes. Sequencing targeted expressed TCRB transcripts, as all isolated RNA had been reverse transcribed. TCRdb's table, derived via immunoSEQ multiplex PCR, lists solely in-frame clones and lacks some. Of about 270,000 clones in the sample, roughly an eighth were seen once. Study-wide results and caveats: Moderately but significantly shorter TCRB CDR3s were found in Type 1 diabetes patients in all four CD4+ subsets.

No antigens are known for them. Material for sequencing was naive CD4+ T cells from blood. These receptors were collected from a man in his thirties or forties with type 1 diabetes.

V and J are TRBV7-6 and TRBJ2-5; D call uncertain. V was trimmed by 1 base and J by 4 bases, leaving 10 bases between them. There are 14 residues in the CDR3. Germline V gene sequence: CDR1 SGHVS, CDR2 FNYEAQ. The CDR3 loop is CASSLGVARETQYF. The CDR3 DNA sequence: TGTGCCAGCAGCTTAGGTGTAGCACGAGAGACCCAGTACTTC.

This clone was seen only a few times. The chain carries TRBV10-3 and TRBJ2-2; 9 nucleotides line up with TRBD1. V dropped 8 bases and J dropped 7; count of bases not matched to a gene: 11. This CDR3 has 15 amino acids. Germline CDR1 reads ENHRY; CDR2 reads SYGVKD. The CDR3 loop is CAIGRRDREYGELFF. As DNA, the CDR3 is TGTGCCATCGGACGCCGGGACAGGGAGTACGGGGAGCTGTTTTTT.

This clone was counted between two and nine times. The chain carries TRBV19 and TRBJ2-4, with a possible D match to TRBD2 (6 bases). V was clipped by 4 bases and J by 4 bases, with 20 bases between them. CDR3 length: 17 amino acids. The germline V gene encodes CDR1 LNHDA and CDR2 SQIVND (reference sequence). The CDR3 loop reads CASSNGFRAGGKNIQYF. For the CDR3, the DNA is TGTGCCAGTAGTAATGGATTCCGGGCCGGAGGGAAAAACATTCAGTACTTC.

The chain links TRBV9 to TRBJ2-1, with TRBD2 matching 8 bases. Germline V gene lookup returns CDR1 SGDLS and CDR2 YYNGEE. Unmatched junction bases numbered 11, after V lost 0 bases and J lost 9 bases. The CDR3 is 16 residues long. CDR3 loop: CASSVDAGTRSGEQFF. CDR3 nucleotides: TGTGCCAGCAGCGTAGATGCGGGGACTAGGTCGGGTGAGCAGTTCTTC.

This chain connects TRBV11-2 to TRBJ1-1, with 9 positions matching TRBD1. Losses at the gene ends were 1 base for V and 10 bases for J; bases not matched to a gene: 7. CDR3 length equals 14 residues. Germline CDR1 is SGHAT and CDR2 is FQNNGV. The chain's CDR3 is CASSLANRGLGAFF. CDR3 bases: TGTGCCAGCAGCTTAGCAAACAGGGGGCTGGGAGCTTTCTTT.

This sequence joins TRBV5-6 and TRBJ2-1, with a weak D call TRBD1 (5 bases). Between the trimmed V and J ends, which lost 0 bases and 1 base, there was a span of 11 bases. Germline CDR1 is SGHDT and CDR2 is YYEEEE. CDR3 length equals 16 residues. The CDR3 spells CASSLGQGVSYNEQFF. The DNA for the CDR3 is TGTGCCAGCAGCTTGGGGCAGGGTGTATCCTACAATGAGCAGTTCTTC.

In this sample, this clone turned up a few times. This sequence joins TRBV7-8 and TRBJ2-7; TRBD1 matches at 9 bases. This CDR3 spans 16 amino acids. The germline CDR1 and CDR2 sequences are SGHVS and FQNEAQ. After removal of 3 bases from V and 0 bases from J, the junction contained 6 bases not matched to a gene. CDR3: CASSFMDRGFSYEQYF. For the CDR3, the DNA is TGTGCCAGCAGCTTCATGGACAGGGGATTCTCCTACGAGCAGTACTTC.

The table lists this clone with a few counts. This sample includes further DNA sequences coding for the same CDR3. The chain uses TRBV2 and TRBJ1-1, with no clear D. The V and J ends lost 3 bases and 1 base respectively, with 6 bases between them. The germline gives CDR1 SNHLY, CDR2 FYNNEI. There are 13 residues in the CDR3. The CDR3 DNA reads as TGTGCCAGCAGTGACGAGGGGAACACTGAAGCTTTCTTT. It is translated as CASSDEGNTEAFF. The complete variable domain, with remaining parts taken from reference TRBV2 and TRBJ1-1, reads EPEVTQTPSHQVTQMGQEVILRCVPISNHLYFYWYRQILGQKVEFLVSFYNNEISEKSEIFDDQFSVERPDGSNFTLKIRSTKLEDSAMYFCASSDEGNTEAFFGQGTRLTVV.

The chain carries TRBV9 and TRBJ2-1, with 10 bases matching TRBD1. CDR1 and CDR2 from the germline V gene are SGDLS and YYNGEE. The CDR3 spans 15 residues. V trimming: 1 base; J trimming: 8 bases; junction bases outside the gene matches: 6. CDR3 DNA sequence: TGTGCCAGCAGCGTATTGGGGACAGGGGCTCATGAGCAGTTCTTC. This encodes CASSVLGTGAHEQFF.

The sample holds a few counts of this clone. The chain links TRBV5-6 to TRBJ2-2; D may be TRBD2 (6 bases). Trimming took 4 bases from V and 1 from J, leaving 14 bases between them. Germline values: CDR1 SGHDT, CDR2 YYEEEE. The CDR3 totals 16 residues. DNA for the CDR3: TGTGCCAGCAGCCCGGAAGGTAGCGGGAACACCGGGGAGCTGTTTTTT. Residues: CASSPEGSGNTGELFF. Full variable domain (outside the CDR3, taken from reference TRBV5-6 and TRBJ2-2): DAGVTQSPTHLIKTRGQQVTLRCSPKSGHDTVSWYQQALGQGPQFIFQYYEEEERQRGNFPDRFSGHQFPNYSSELNVNALLLGDSALYLCASSPEGSGNTGELFFGEGSRLTVL.

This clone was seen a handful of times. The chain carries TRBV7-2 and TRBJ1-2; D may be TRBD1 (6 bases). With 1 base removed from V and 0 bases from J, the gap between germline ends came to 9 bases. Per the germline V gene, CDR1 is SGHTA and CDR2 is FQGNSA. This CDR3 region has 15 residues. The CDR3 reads CASSLVAGANYGYTF. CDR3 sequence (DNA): TGTGCCAGCAGCTTAGTTGCAGGGGCTAACTATGGCTACACCTTC.

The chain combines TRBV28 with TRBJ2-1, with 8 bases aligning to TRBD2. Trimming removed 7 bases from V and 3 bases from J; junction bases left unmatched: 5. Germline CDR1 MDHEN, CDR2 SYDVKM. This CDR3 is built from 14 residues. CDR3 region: CASTTGGSYNEQFF. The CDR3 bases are TGTGCCAGCACAACGGGAGGGAGCTACAATGAGCAGTTCTTC.

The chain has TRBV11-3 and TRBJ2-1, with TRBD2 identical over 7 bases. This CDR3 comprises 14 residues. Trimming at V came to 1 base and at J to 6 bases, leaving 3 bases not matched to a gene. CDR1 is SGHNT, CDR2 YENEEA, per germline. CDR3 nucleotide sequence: TGTGCCAGCAGCTTAGGGGGGGGAGCCAATGAGCAGTTCTTC. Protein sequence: CASSLGGGANEQFF.

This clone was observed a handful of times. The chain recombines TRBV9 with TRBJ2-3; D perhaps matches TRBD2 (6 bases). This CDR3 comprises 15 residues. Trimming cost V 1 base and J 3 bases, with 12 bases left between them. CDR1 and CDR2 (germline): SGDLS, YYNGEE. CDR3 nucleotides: TGTGCCAGCAGCGTACTGGGGGACTCGACAGATACGCAGTATTTT. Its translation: CASSVLGDSTDTQYF.

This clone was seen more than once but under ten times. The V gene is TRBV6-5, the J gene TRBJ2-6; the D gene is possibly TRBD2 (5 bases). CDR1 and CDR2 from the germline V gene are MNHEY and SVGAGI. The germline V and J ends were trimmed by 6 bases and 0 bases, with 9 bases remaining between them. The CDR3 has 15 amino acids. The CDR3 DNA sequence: TGTGCCAGCAGAACCACTAGCTCTGGGGCCAACGTCCTGACTTTC. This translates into CASRTTSSGANVLTF.

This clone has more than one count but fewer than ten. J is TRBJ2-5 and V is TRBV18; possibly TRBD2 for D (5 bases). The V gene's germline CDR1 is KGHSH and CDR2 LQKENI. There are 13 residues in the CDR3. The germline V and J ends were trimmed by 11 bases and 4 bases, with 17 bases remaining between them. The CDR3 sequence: CAASEVAGETQYF. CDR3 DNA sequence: TGTGCCGCTTCCGAGGTTGCGGGAGAGACCCAGTACTTC.

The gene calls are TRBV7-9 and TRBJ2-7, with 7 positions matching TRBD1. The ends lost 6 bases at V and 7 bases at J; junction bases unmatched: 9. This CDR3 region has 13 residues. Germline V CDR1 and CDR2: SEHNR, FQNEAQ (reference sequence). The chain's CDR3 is CASSLQGRGEQYF. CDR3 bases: TGTGCCAGCAGTTTACAGGGGAGAGGGGAGCAGTACTTC.

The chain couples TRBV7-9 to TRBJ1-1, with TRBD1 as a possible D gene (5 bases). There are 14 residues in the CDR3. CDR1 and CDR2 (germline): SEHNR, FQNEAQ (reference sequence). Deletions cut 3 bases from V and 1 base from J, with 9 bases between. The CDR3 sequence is CASSLGGTNTEAFF. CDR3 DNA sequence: TGTGCCAGCAGCTTGGGCGGGACGAACACTGAAGCTTTCTTT.

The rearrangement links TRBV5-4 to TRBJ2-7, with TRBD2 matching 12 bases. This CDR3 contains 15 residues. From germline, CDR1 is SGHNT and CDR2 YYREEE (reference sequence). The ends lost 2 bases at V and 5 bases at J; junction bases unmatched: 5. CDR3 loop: CASSFLAGGPHEQYF. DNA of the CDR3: TGTGCCAGCAGCTTTCTAGCGGGAGGGCCTCACGAGCAGTACTTC. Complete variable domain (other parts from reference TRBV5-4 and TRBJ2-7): ETGVTQSPTHLIKTRGQQVTLRCSSQSGHNTVSWYQQALGQGPQFIFQYYREEENGRGNFPPRFSGLQFPNYSSELNVNALELDDSALYLCASSFLAGGPHEQYFGPGTRLTVT.

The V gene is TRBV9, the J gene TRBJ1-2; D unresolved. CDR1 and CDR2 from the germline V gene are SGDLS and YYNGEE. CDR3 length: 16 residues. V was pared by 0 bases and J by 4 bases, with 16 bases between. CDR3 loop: CASSVETRIGSYGYTF. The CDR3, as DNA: TGTGCCAGCAGCGTAGAGACGAGGATAGGAAGCTATGGCTACACCTTC.

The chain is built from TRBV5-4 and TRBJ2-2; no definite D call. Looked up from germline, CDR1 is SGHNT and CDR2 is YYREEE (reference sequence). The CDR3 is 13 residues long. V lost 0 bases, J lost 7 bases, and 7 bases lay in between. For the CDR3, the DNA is TGTGCCAGCAGCTTGGCCGCAGGCGGGGAGCTGTTTTTT. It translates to CASSLAAGGELFF. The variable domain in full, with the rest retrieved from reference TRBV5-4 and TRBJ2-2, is ETGVTQSPTHLIKTRGQQVTLRCSSQSGHNTVSWYQQALGQGPQFIFQYYREEENGRGNFPPRFSGLQFPNYSSELNVNALELDDSALYLCASSLAAGGELFFGEGSRLTVL.

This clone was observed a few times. The CDR3 coding sequence is TGTGCCAGCAACACCGCTAGCGGGAGATACAATGAGCAGTTCTTC. Amino acids: CASNTASGRYNEQFF. The chain joins TRBV28 to TRBJ2-1; TRBD2 matches 10 bases. CDR1 is MDHEN and CDR2 is SYDVKM in the germline V gene. The trim removed 7 bases at V and 4 bases at J, leaving 7 bases unmatched. CDR3 length: 15 amino acids.

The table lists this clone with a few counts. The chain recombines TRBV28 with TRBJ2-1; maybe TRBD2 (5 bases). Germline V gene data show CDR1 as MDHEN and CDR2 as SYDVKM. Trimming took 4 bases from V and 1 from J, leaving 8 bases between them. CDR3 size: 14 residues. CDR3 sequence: CASSSPGSYNEQFF. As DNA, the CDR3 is TGTGCCAGCAGTTCCCCGGGGTCCTACAATGAGCAGTTCTTC. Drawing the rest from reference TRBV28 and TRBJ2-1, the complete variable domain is DVKVTQSSRYLVKRTGEKVFLECVQDMDHENMFWYRQDPGLGLRLIYFSYDVKMKEKGDIPEGYSVSREKKERFSLILESASTNQTSMYLCASSSPGSYNEQFFGPGTRLTVL.

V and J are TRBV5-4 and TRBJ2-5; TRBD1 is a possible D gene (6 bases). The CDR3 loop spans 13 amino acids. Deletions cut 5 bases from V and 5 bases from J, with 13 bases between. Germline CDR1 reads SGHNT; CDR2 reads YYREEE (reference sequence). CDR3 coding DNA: TGTGCCAGCAGTCAACCCCAGGGGGAGACCCAGTACTTC. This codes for CASSQPQGETQYF. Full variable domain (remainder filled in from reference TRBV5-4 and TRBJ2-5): ETGVTQSPTHLIKTRGQQVTLRCSSQSGHNTVSWYQQALGQGPQFIFQYYREEENGRGNFPPRFSGLQFPNYSSELNVNALELDDSALYLCASSQPQGETQYFGPGTRLLVL.

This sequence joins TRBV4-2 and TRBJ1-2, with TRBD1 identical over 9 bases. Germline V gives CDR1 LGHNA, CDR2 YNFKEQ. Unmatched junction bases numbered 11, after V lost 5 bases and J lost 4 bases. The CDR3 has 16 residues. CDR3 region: CASSSPPGQGTYGYTF. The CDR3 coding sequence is TGTGCCAGCAGCTCACCACCGGGACAGGGAACCTATGGCTACACCTTC.

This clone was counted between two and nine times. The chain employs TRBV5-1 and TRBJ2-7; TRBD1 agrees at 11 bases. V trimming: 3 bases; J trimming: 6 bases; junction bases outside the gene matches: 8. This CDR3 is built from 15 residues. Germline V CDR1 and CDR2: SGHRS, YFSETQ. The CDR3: CASSWTGTGGSEQYF. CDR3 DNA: TGCGCCAGCAGCTGGACCGGGACAGGGGGTAGCGAGCAGTACTTC. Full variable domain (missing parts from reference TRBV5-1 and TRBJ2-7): KAGVTQTPRYLIKTRGQQVTLSCSPISGHRSVSWYQQTPGQGLQFLFEYFSETQRNKGNFPGRFSGRQFSNSRSEMNVSTLELGDSALYLCASSWTGTGGSEQYFGPGTRLTVT.

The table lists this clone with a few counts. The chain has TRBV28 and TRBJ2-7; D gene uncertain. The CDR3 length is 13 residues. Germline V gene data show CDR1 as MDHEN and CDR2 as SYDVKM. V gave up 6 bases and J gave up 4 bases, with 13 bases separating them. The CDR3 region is CASSYPALYEQYF. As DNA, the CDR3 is TGTGCCAGCAGCTACCCCGCCCTTTACGAGCAGTACTTC.

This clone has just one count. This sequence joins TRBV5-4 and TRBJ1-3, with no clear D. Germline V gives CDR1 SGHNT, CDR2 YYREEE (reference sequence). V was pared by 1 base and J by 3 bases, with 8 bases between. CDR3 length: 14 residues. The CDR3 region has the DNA TGTGCCAGCAGCTTGCCGGGTAATGGAAACACCATATATTTT. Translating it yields CASSLPGNGNTIYF. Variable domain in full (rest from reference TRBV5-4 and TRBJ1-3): ETGVTQSPTHLIKTRGQQVTLRCSSQSGHNTVSWYQQALGQGPQFIFQYYREEENGRGNFPPRFSGLQFPNYSSELNVNALELDDSALYLCASSLPGNGNTIYFGEGSWLTVV.

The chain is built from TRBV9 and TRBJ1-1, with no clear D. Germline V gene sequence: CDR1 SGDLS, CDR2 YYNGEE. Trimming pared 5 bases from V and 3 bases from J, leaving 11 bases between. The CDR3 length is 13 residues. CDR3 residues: CASSPLGDTEAFF. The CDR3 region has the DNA TGTGCCAGCAGTCCCCTGGGAGACACTGAAGCTTTCTTT.

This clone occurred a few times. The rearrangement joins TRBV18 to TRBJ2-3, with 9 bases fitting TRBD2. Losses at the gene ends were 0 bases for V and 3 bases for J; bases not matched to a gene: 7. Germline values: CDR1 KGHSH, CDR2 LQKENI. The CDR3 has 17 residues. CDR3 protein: CASSPPDSGSFTDTQYF. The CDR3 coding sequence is TGTGCCAGCTCACCACCAGATAGCGGGAGCTTTACAGATACGCAGTATTTT.

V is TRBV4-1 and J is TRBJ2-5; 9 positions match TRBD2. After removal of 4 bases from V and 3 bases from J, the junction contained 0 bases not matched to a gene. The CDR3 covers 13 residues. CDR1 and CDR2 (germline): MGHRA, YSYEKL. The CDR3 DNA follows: TGCGCCAGCAGCCGACTAGCGGAAGAGACCCAGTACTTC. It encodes CASSRLAEETQYF.